This passage covers 20 T cell receptor beta chains from one sample sequenced in a study of T cells in women clearing cervical HPV infection. Repertoires were generated with immunoSEQ multiplex PCR, while TCRdb's copy carries only in-frame clones and drops some. This table holds about 40,000 clones. Sequenced input: blood buffy coat. These receptors all stem from a woman between 18 and 75 years old with a cervical HPV16 infection that either progressed to CIN3+ or cleared (not recorded which).

As concerns this clone: The CDR3 end is not reached by the read, which stops 3 residues before it; the germline J gene fills it in. The chain employs TRBV12-3 or TRBV12-4 and TRBJ2-7, with D tentatively TRBD1 (5 bases). Trimming removed 3 bases at V and 6 bases at J, with 9 bases between. The CDR3 has 12 amino acids. This CDR3 reads CASSFAGFEQYF. The covered CDR3 bases are TGTGCCAGCAGTTTCGCAGGGTTCGAG.

Details on this clone: Read coverage stops 3 residues before the CDR3 terminus; the germline J gene supplies the remainder. V is TRBV12-3 or TRBV12-4 and J is TRBJ2-7; 8 bases map to TRBD1. The V gene end was trimmed by 10 bases and the J gene end by 4 bases; junction bases not matched to a gene: 3. The CDR3 consists of 11 residues. The DNA read from the CDR3 is TGTGCCACCGGGACAGGATACGAG. Protein sequence: CATGTGYE. The full CDR3 protein is CATGTGYEQYF.

As concerns this clone: The read stops 3 residues short of the end of the CDR3; the missing end is completed from the germline J gene. The chain carries TRBV30 and TRBJ2-2; D perhaps matches TRBD2 (6 bases). Trimming took 4 bases from V and 5 from J, leaving 11 bases between them. The CDR3 has 13 residues. In germline, CDR1 is GTSNPN, CDR2 SVGIG (reference sequence). The CDR3 bases that were read are TGTGCCTGGAACCTCGGGGGAACCGGGGAG. This encodes CAWNLGGTGE. The full CDR3 is CAWNLGGTGELFF.

Regarding this clone: The read ends 3 residues shy of where the CDR3 ends; the end is completed using the germline J gene. The chain is built from TRBV19 and TRBJ1-2, with 8 bases matching TRBD1. This CDR3 comprises 15 residues. Germline loops: CDR1 LNHDA, CDR2 SQIVND (reference sequence). The CDR3 DNA, read in part, is TGTGCCAGTAGCCGATCCTGGACAGGGTCCTACGAC. Amino acids: CASSRSWTGSYD. The CDR3 as a whole reads CASSRSWTGSYDYTF.

Worth noting for this clone: The read falls 3 residues short of the CDR3 end, and the missing part is taken from the germline J gene. The rearrangement joins TRBV28 to TRBJ1-2; 7 nucleotides align to TRBD1. J gave up 0 bases and V 7 bases, and 8 bases lay outside the gene matches. The CDR3 has 15 amino acids. Germline V gene data show CDR1 as MDHEN and CDR2 as SYDVKM. The part of the CDR3 DNA that was read is TGTGCCAGCATTAAACCACAGGGGTCTAACTATGGC. This sequence encodes CASIKPQGSNYG. The whole CDR3 region reads CASIKPQGSNYGYTF.

As for this clone: The observed sequence ends 3 residues before the CDR3 terminus, with the missing tail filled in from the germline J gene. This chain links TRBV20-1 with TRBJ2-7; TRBD2 aligns across 9 bases. CDR1 is DFQATT and CDR2 is SNEGSKA in the germline V gene (reference sequence). This CDR3 has 15 amino acids. Trimming at V came to 5 bases and at J to 3 bases, leaving 11 bases not matched to a gene. CDR3 bases read: TGCAGTGCTCAGGTCGGACTTAGCGGGGGCTACGAG. Translating gives CSAQVGLSGGYE. Given in full, the CDR3 is CSAQVGLSGGYEQYF.

Note on this clone: The read ends 3 residues before the CDR3 terminus; that terminus is restored from the germline J gene. The J gene is TRBJ2-1, the V gene TRBV28; 10 bases fit TRBD2. Germline V gene sequence: CDR1 MDHEN, CDR2 SYDVKM. V gave up 10 bases and J gave up 6 bases; unmatched junction bases: 9. This CDR3 spans 14 amino acids. CDR3 DNA, as far as it was read: TGTGCCACCCAACCTCTAGCGGGAGTCAATGAG. Translating it yields CATQPLAGVNE. The whole CDR3 region reads CATQPLAGVNEQFF.

In regard to this clone: With the read ending 3 residues before the CDR3 end, the germline J gene is used to fill in that end. The chain carries TRBV6-2 or TRBV6-3 and TRBJ1-4; a weak D match, TRBD1 (5 bases). The CDR3 covers 15 residues. Trimming shortened V by 5 bases and J by 3 bases, and 13 bases separated the two germline ends. Germline V CDR1 and CDR2: MNHEY, SVGEGT. The CDR3 protein is CASSPQGLANEKLFF. The covered CDR3 bases are TGTGCCAGCAGTCCCCAGGGACTGGCTAATGAAAAA.

About this clone itself: The sequence runs out 3 residues before the end of the CDR3; the remainder is reconstructed from the germline J gene. This sequence joins TRBV29-1 and TRBJ2-7; TRBD1 matches at 8 bases. This CDR3 has 13 residues. Unmatched junction bases numbered 6, after V lost 7 bases and J lost 1 base. CDR1 SQVTM and CDR2 ANQGSEA come from the germline V gene. The part of the CDR3 DNA that was read is TGCAGCGCCGGAGGGACAGGTTCCTACGAG. Protein sequence: CSAGGTGSYE. The entire CDR3 reads CSAGGTGSYEQYF.

Of note for this clone: The read ends 3 residues early relative to the CDR3; the germline J gene fills the gap. The genes are TRBV20-1 and TRBJ2-7; tentative D call: TRBD1 (5 bases). V was cut by 0 bases and J by 2 bases, with 8 bases left in between. The germline V gene encodes CDR1 DFQATT and CDR2 SNEGSKA (reference sequence). This CDR3 spans 13 amino acids. CDR3: CSARDRVTYEQYF. Partial CDR3 DNA: TGCAGTGCTAGAGACAGGGTAACCTACGAG.

About this clone: The missing CDR3 end, 3 residues past where the read stops, is filled in from the germline J gene. The chain recombines TRBV5-6 with TRBJ2-1; 9 nucleotides align to TRBD1. Per germline, CDR1 SGHDT and CDR2 YYEEEE. This CDR3 spans 15 amino acids. V dropped 4 bases and J dropped 3; count of bases not matched to a gene: 5. CDR3 sequence: CASSTRTGVYNEQFF. CDR3 DNA (partial): TGTGCCAGCAGCACCCGGACAGGGGTCTACAATGAG.

Note on this clone: The CDR3 end falls 3 residues outside the read, so it is completed with the germline J gene. The chain has TRBV28 and TRBJ2-2, with 12 bases fitting TRBD1. CDR1 MDHEN and CDR2 SYDVKM come from the germline V gene. The CDR3 is 16 residues long. Trimming at V came to 6 bases and at J to 7 bases, leaving 9 bases not matched to a gene. CDR3 sequence: CASSYTGTGGYGELFF. The part of the CDR3 DNA that was read is TGTGCCAGCAGCTATACCGGGACAGGGGGCTACGGGGAG.

CDR3 DNA (partial): TGTGCCTGGAGTGTAACTAGCGGATCCGAG. Its translation: CAWSVTSGSE. In full, the CDR3 reads CAWSVTSGSEQYF. The chain has TRBV30 and TRBJ2-7; 8 nucleotides align to TRBD2. The DNA ends 3 residues before the CDR3 does, and the rest of the CDR3 is filled in from the germline J gene. J was trimmed by 6 bases and V by 0 bases; bases with no gene match: 4. The CDR3 spans 13 residues. Germline V gene lookup returns CDR1 GTSNPN and CDR2 SVGIG (reference sequence).

A note on this clone: The CDR3 end falls 3 residues outside the read, so it is completed with the germline J gene. The chain employs TRBV28 and TRBJ1-5; D not resolved. Germline loops: CDR1 MDHEN, CDR2 SYDVKM. Trimming cost V 3 bases and J 0 bases, with 9 bases left between them. The CDR3 runs to 15 residues. The CDR3 bases that were read are TGTGCCAGCAGTTTCTCTGTTTATAGCAATCAGCCC. It specifies CASSFSVYSNQP. The full-length CDR3 reads as CASSFSVYSNQPQHF.

As regards this clone: Read coverage stops 3 residues before the CDR3 terminus; the germline J gene supplies the remainder. The V gene is TRBV19, the J gene TRBJ1-5; perhaps TRBD1 as D (5 bases). The V and J ends lost 3 bases and 1 base respectively, with 7 bases between them. The CDR3 spans 14 residues. Germline CDR1 and CDR2: LNHDA and SQIVND (reference sequence). The sequenced CDR3 bases are TGTGCCAGTAGTATGGAGGGGAGCAATCAGCCC. Translation gives CASSMEGSNQP. The entire CDR3 is CASSMEGSNQPQHF.

A word on this clone: The CDR3 is cut off 3 residues early in the read; its end comes from the germline J gene. The genes are TRBV20-1 and TRBJ2-2, with 7 bases fitting TRBD1. The CDR3 covers 14 residues. Germline CDR1 and CDR2: DFQATT and SNEGSKA (reference sequence). With 5 bases clipped from V and 2 bases from J, the junction kept 5 bases outside the gene matches. CDR3 amino acids: CSAQQGFNTGELFF. The part of the CDR3 DNA that was read is TGCAGTGCTCAACAGGGGTTTAACACCGGGGAG.

In the case of this clone: Sequencing ends 3 residues short of the CDR3 end; the germline J gene provides the rest. The chain carries TRBV7-9 and TRBJ1-4; D is uncertain. Trimming shortened V by 5 bases and J by 4 bases, and 5 bases separated the two germline ends. CDR3 size: 12 residues. Germline assignment: CDR1 SEHNR and CDR2 FQNEAQ (reference sequence). CDR3 bases read: TGTGCCAGCAGCCCGGTTAATGAAAAA. Translated, it gives CASSPVNEK. The full CDR3 sequence reads CASSPVNEKLFF.

To note about this clone: The sequenced fragment ends 3 residues before the CDR3 boundary, so the rest is inferred from the germline J gene. The V call is TRBV7-8, the J call TRBJ2-2, with D possibly TRBD1 on 5 matching bases. Germline-derived CDR1 and CDR2 are SGHVS and FQNEAQ. This CDR3 has 14 amino acids. The chain's CDR3 is CASSSAARDYSLFF. The part of the CDR3 DNA that was read is TGTGCCAGCAGTTCCGCCGCCAGGGATTACTCG.

To note about this clone: The CDR3 extends 3 residues past the end of the read, so its final part is completed from the germline J gene. The chain links TRBV7-9 to TRBJ2-7; possibly TRBD1 for D (6 bases). This CDR3 has 15 residues. V gave up 5 bases and J gave up 3 bases, with 17 bases separating them. In germline, CDR1 is SEHNR, CDR2 FQNEAQ (reference sequence). Here the CDR3 reads CASSRTQGSNYEQYF. Incomplete CDR3 DNA: TGTGCCAGCAGCCGCACACAGGGATCCAACTACGAG.

Comments on this clone: The DNA ends 3 residues before the CDR3 does, and the rest of the CDR3 is filled in from the germline J gene. The V gene is TRBV11-2, the J gene TRBJ2-3; 12 bases agree with TRBD2. CDR1 and CDR2 from the germline V gene are SGHAT and FQNNGV. CDR3 size: 15 residues. The V gene end was trimmed by 2 bases and the J gene end by 3 bases; junction bases not matched to a gene: 0. CDR3 amino acids: CASSLLAGGTDTQYF. The DNA read from the CDR3 is TGTGCCAGCAGCTTACTAGCGGGAGGGACAGATACG.